This T cell receptor (beta chain) was documented in a study of T cells after yellow fever vaccination. Turning to the study itself: Low-cell-number fractions were prepared with SMART-Seq v4 Ultra Low Input.

A universal primer site and UMIs were added as TCR cDNA was made by 5'RACE template switching. TCRdb called the 5' RACE reads again in MiXCR, with one record for every CDR3 protein. The table lists a few hundred thousand distinct CDR3 sequences, around 19% of them singletons. Germline CDR1 and CDR2: LNHNV and YYDKDF (reference sequence). Trimming stripped 3 bases from V and 6 bases from J, with 20 bases between. This CDR3 is 16 amino acids long. Overall study results and limits: Post-booster repertoires contained most primary-vaccination clones again (roughly 96% CD4, 85% to 90% CD8).

Note on this clonotype: What it recognizes is unknown.

The receptor was derived from a man younger than 30 who received the YFV17D yellow fever vaccine. Specimen: PBMCs, collected before the yellow fever booster vaccination. The rearrangement joins TRBV15 to TRBJ1-1; no firm D call. CDR3 amino acids: CATSRDRGRTLAEAFF. CDR3 nucleotide sequence: TGTGCCACCAGCAGGGACCGAGGGAGGACCCTAGCTGAAGCTTTCTTT.